This TCR beta chain was sequenced during a study of cytomegalovirus exposure and HLA in healthy donors. Points from the study as a whole: Accurate prediction of HLA-A and HLA-B alleles (for most subjects) was reportedly achieved from TCR beta sequences. The listing of 150 or so TCR beta chains classed them as cytomegalovirus-associated.

In the case of this clone: Its specificity is not known.

PCR amplification relied on 60 Vbeta primers (plus 13 Jbeta primers). This table comes from immunoSEQ multiplex PCR, and its TCRdb copy is limited to in-frame clones, with some not included. The profile covers some 180,000 clones, with roughly two thirds appearing a single time and approximately 5.1% taken by the ten largest. The germline gives CDR1 MNHNS, CDR2 SASEGT. V lost 5 bases, J lost 4 bases, and 11 bases lay in between. There are 13 residues in the CDR3. This TCR was sampled from a woman between 18 and 30 years old in good health and CMV-seropositive. The rearrangement links TRBV6-1 to TRBJ1-1; no reliable D call. The specimen was PBMCs. CDR3 region: CASSPTRGTEAFF. The CDR3 region has the DNA TGTGCCAGCAGTCCAACGCGGGGCACTGAAGCTTTCTTT.